The rows below give T cell receptor beta chains drawn from one sample of a study of shared clonotypes between healthy human individuals. Data came from immunoSEQ multiplex PCR; TCRdb stores just in-frame clones and leaves some out. The top ten hold roughly 0.35% of the sample, which has around 1.4 million clones, about 98.5% seen once. Sequencing was performed on naive CD4+ T cells sorted from blood. The receptors were gathered from a man in his thirties or forties in good health. CDR3s include the opening cysteine and the closing phenylalanine or tryptophan. The order of the fields is clone size, D gene, V gene, J gene, CDR3 protein, CDR3 DNA. A D gene is named only where the DNA matches it firmly. Size is omitted from some rows. Given values are once, few, many or a class for expanded clones.

-	TRBD2	TRBV11-2	TRBJ2-7	CASSRPKLAGVGSEQYF	TGTGCCAGCAGCCGCCCAAAACTAGCGGGAGTAGGGAGCGAGCAGTACTTC
-	TRBD1	TRBV5-5	TRBJ2-1	CASSATGGLYNEQFF	TGTGCCAGCAGCGCAACAGGGGGTCTCTACAATGAGCAGTTCTTC
-	TRBD1	TRBV14	TRBJ2-3	CASSHGTGNLGDTQYF	TGTGCCAGCAGCCATGGGACAGGGAATTTGGGAGATACGCAGTATTTT
-	-	TRBV30	TRBJ2-6	CAWSSRPGANVLTF	TGTGCCTGGAGTTCCAGACCCGGGGCCAACGTCCTGACTTTC
once	TRBD1	TRBV27	TRBJ1-1	CASSPRQGSNTEAFF	TGTGCCAGCAGTCCCCGACAGGGGTCGAACACTGAAGCTTTCTTT
-	TRBD2	TRBV5-8	TRBJ2-7	CASSLGLAGPGEQYF	TGTGCCAGCAGTTTGGGACTAGCGGGTCCGGGCGAGCAGTACTTC
few	TRBD2	TRBV14	TRBJ2-1	CASSDRLAGDYNEQFF	TGTGCCAGCAGCGACCGGTTAGCGGGGGACTACAATGAGCAGTTCTTC
-	TRBD1	TRBV30	TRBJ2-2	CAWSPIGTGGIGELFF	TGTGCCTGGAGCCCGATCGGGACAGGAGGAATCGGGGAGCTGTTTTTT
-	-	TRBV18	TRBJ2-2	CASSPLALNTGELFF	TGTGCCAGCTCACCTTTGGCGCTGAACACCGGGGAGCTGTTTTTT
-	-	TRBV11-2	TRBJ2-5	CASSSTTRGETQYF	TGTGCCAGCAGCTCGACGACACGTGGGGAGACCCAGTACTTC
-	TRBD1	TRBV30	TRBJ1-3	CAWRGQAFSGNTIYF	TGTGCCTGGAGGGGACAGGCGTTCTCTGGAAACACCATATATTTT